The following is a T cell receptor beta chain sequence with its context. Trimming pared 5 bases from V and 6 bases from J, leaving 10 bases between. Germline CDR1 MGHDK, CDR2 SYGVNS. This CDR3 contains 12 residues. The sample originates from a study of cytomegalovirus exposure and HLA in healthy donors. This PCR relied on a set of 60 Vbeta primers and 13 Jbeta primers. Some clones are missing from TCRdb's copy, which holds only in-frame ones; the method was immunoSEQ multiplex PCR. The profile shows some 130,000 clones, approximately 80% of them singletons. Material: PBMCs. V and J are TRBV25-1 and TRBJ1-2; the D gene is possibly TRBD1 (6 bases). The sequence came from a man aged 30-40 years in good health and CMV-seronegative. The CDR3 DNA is TGTGCCAGCAGTTCTGCAGGGGATGGCTACACCTTC. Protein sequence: CASSSAGDGYTF.